The 19 T cell receptor beta chains listed next were all sequenced from one sample in a study of T cell repertoires in cytomegalovirus infection. In TCRdb, the reads were re-called with MiXCR into one record per CDR3 protein. The data show about 76,000 distinct CDR3 sequences, about 3.8% seen once. Specimen: PBMCs. The receptor source for this set is a human donor in good health (CMV status not recorded). Some clones in this sample may be carry-over from other donors' samples.

This clonotype appeared many times. This sequence joins TRBV30 and TRBJ2-7; D uncertain. Germline values: CDR1 GTSNPN, CDR2 SVGIG (reference sequence). The CDR3 totals 14 residues. Between the trimmed V and J ends, which lost 7 bases and 2 bases, there was a span of 18 bases. CDR3 in DNA: TGTGCCTCCTCCACCAGGCGGTTGGCCTACGAGCAGTACTTC. The encoded protein is CASSTRRLAYEQYF. Variable domain in full (rest from reference TRBV30 and TRBJ2-7): SQTIHQWPATLVQPVGSPLSLECTVEGTSNPNLYWYRQAAGRGLQLLFYSVGIGQISSEVPQNLSASRPQDRQFILSSKKLLLSDSGFYLCASSTRRLAYEQYFGPGTRLTVT.

There are many counts of this clonotype. V and J are TRBV7-2 and TRBJ1-2, with a tentative D call TRBD1 (5 bases). Trimming took off 5 bases at V and 4 bases at J, with 11 bases between the two ends. The germline gives CDR1 SGHTA, CDR2 FQGNSA. This CDR3 is 13 amino acids long. The CDR3 nucleotides read TGTGCCAGCAGCCCCCCGGGGGGCTATGGCTACACCTTC. Encoded protein: CASSPPGGYGYTF.

This clonotype showed up many times. The chain uses TRBV4-2 and TRBJ1-4; tentative D call: TRBD1 (5 bases). Germline V CDR1 and CDR2: LGHNA, YNFKEQ. Trimming cost V 0 bases and J 7 bases, with 9 bases left between them. This CDR3 is 14 amino acids long. The CDR3 sequence: CASSQEAGPEKLFF. The DNA of the CDR3 is TGTGCCAGCAGCCAAGAAGCGGGGCCTGAAAAACTGTTTTTT.

This clonotype was found many times. The V call is TRBV28, the J call TRBJ1-4; 7 positions agree with TRBD1. Germline CDR1 and CDR2: MDHEN and SYDVKM. The J segment lost 0 bases and the V segment lost 6 bases, leaving 13 bases of the junction unmatched. The CDR3 sequence is 18 residues long. CDR3 amino acids: CASRHRQGRVATNEKLFF. CDR3 DNA sequence: TGTGCCAGCAGACATCGACAGGGTAGAGTCGCAACTAATGAAAAACTGTTTTTT.

This clonotype was observed many times. The chain is built from TRBV6-1 and TRBJ2-2; 7 bases are a match to TRBD1. This CDR3 has 13 residues. The J segment lost 3 bases and the V segment lost 7 bases, leaving 2 bases of the junction unmatched. Germline V gene data show CDR1 as MNHNS and CDR2 as SASEGT. The CDR3 DNA reads TGTGCCAGCAACGACAGGGACACCGGGGAGCTGTTTTTT. Translated: CASNDRDTGELFF.

At least ten counts were recorded for this clonotype. The V call is TRBV6-5, the J call TRBJ2-7; 8 positions match TRBD2. V dropped 0 bases and J dropped 3; count of bases not matched to a gene: 7. The germline gives CDR1 MNHEY, CDR2 SVGAGI. CDR3 length: 16 amino acids. In DNA form, the CDR3 reads TGTGCCAGCAGTTACTCAGCGGGGGAACAGGACTACGAGCAGTACTTC. Translated: CASSYSAGEQDYEQYF.

This clonotype is judged medium-sized (0.01 to 0.1%). The chain employs TRBV7-2 and TRBJ1-6; maybe TRBD1 (6 bases). Germline CDR1 reads SGHTA; CDR2 reads FQGNSA. Trimming pared 2 bases from V and 4 bases from J, leaving 6 bases between. The CDR3 length is 14 residues. CDR3 protein: CASSLQGYNSPLHF. The CDR3 DNA follows: TGTGCCAGCAGCTTACAGGGGTATAATTCACCCCTCCACTTT. Looking up the rest from reference TRBV7-2 and TRBJ1-6 gives the full variable domain: GAGVSQSPSNKVTEKGKDVELRCDPISGHTALYWYRQSLGQGLEFLIYFQGNSAPDKSGLPSDRFSAERTGGSVSTLTIQRTQQEDSAVYLCASSLQGYNSPLHFGNGTRLTVT.

Many counts were recorded for this clonotype. The chain recombines TRBV23-1 with TRBJ1-5; D uncertain. TRBV23-1 is annotated as an ORF whose role is uncertain. The CDR3 runs 14 residues. The V and J ends lost 4 bases and 3 bases respectively, with 10 bases between them. CDR3 in amino acids: CASSRSRTNQPQHF. Here the CDR3 DNA reads TGCGCCAGCAGTCGATCCCGGACCAATCAGCCCCAGCATTTT.

This clonotype has ten or more counts. The chain couples TRBV10-3 to TRBJ1-2; 7 nucleotides agree with TRBD1. Germline V lookup: CDR1 ENHRY, CDR2 SYGVKD. The junction had 2 bases not matched to a gene; V was cut back by 4 bases and J by 0 bases. The CDR3 runs to 14 residues. CDR3 DNA sequence: TGTGCCATCAGTGCGGACAGGTCTAACTATGGCTACACCTTC. Translated: CAISADRSNYGYTF.

This clonotype appeared many times. The V call is TRBV7-8, the J call TRBJ1-4; the D is unclear. This CDR3 contains 13 residues. Germline V gene sequence: CDR1 SGHVS, CDR2 FQNEAQ. Trimming took 5 bases from V and 4 from J, leaving 8 bases between them. The CDR3 DNA is TGTGCCAGCAGCCCCAACCGTAATGAAAAACTGTTTTTT. This translates into CASSPNRNEKLFF.

This clonotype appeared many times. The rearrangement links TRBV19 to TRBJ1-2; no clear D gene. Trimming removed 5 bases from V and 4 bases from J, with 11 bases in between. The CDR3 runs 13 residues. Germline CDR1 and CDR2: LNHDA and SQIVND (reference sequence). The CDR3 DNA follows: TGTGCCAGTAGTCGGGCCTGGACCTATGGCTACACCTTC. It is translated as CASSRAWTYGYTF.

The sample holds many counts of this clonotype. This rearrangement joins TRBV12-3 or TRBV12-4 to TRBJ2-2; TRBD2 matches at 13 bases. Trimming cost V 6 bases and J 7 bases; bases outside gene matches: 5. The CDR3 extends over 15 amino acids. The CDR3 DNA follows: TGTGCCAGCAGCCTGGGACTAGCGGGGAGCGGGGAGCTGTTTTTT. This encodes CASSLGLAGSGELFF.

This clonotype was seen many times. J is TRBJ2-7 and V is TRBV27, with D perhaps matching TRBD1 (5 bases). V shed 5 bases and J shed 0 bases, with 11 bases lying between them. Germline V gene data show CDR1 as MNHEY and CDR2 as SMNVEV (reference sequence). The CDR3 sequence is 14 residues long. CDR3 bases: TGTGCCAGCAGTCGGACAAGAACCTCCTACGAGCAGTACTTC. It translates to CASSRTRTSYEQYF.

This clonotype is medium-sized (0.01 to 0.1%) in the sample. The gene calls are TRBV7-2 and TRBJ2-7, with 7 positions matching TRBD2. The V segment lost 1 base and the J segment 0 bases; nucleotides outside the gene matches: 0. The CDR3 covers 14 residues. The germline V gene encodes CDR1 SGHTA and CDR2 FQGNSA. In nucleotides, the CDR3 is TGTGCCAGCAGCTTAGGACTAGCCTCCTACGAGCAGTACTTC. It yields the protein CASSLGLASYEQYF.

There are many counts of this clonotype. This rearrangement joins TRBV6-2 or TRBV6-3 to TRBJ1-6; TRBD1 aligns across 9 bases. Trimming removed 11 bases from V and 10 bases from J; junction bases left unmatched: 12. From germline, CDR1 is MNHEY and CDR2 SVGEGT. The CDR3 runs to 14 residues. The DNA of the CDR3 is TGTGCCGGCCGGAGGACAGGGGACGAATCACCCCTCCACTTT. This gives the protein CAGRRTGDESPLHF.

In its sample, this clonotype was seen many times. V gene TRBV7-8 combines with J gene TRBJ2-5; D ambiguous. Germline assignment: CDR1 SGHVS and CDR2 FQNEAQ. This CDR3 region has 14 residues. V lost 5 bases to trimming and J lost 4 bases, with 14 bases between them. The CDR3 nucleotides are TGTGCCAGCAGCCCACCCAGCGAGATAGAGACCCAGTACTTC. Translating gives CASSPPSEIETQYF.

This clonotype was found many times. The rearrangement uses TRBV7-2 and TRBJ1-5; the D is unclear. CDR1 and CDR2 from the germline V gene are SGHTA and FQGNSA. V was shortened by 5 bases and J by 0 bases, with 8 bases between the two germline ends. CDR3 size: 14 residues. As DNA, the CDR3 is TGTGCCAGCAGCGCAGCGGATAGCAATCAGCCCCAGCATTTT. This codes for CASSAADSNQPQHF.

At least ten counts were recorded for this clonotype. The chain uses TRBV11-2 and TRBJ2-7; D uncertain. This CDR3 comprises 12 residues. V dropped 2 bases and J dropped 5 bases, with 7 bases sitting between them. Germline CDR1 SGHAT, CDR2 FQNNGV. The DNA of the CDR3 is TGTGCCAGCAGCTTACTCCGGAACGAGCAGTACTTC. It yields the protein CASSLLRNEQYF.

This clonotype was recorded at least ten times. The rearrangement joins TRBV12-3 or TRBV12-4 to TRBJ2-5; possibly TRBD1 or TRBD2 for D (5 bases each). The V gene lost 8 bases and the J gene lost 3 bases, with 13 bases spanning the gap. The CDR3 loop spans 13 amino acids. The CDR3 bases are TGTGCCAGCTGCGAGGGGCACAAAGAGACCCAGTACTTC. Translation: CASCEGHKETQYF.